The 6 T cell receptor beta chains in this list originate from one sample, sequenced in a study of CD8+CD57+ T cells in acquired aplastic anemia (dated 2018 in TCRdb). The sequencer listed for this sample is Illumina HiSeq 2000. Profiling of TCR beta VDJ combinations and CDR3 sequences used genomic DNA as the template. The public sequencing data were trimmed at Q25 with fastp and processed into clonotypes with MiXCR by TCRdb, which kept only in-frame beta chains. Duplicate CDR3 protein sequences are folded into a single record with the most common DNA and genes. The sample data list 150,000 to 200,000 distinct CDR3 sequences, and about 50% of these were observed just once. The ten biggest clones cover under 40% of the sample. The patients picked for sequencing were ones in whom flow cytometry had shown an expansion of CD8+CD57+ cells. The source material was sorted CD4+, CD8+, or CD8+CD57+ T cells (not recorded which) from PBMCs. These receptors all come from a human donor with aplastic anemia.

This clonotype came up many times. V usage is TRBV5-6 and J usage is TRBJ2-5; 8 positions agree with TRBD2. Trimming removed 4 bases from V and 1 base from J; junction bases left unmatched: 6. Germline CDR1 is SGHDT and CDR2 is YYEEEE. The CDR3 is 15 amino acids. CDR3 sequence: CASSPLAGSQETQYF. CDR3 nucleotide sequence: TGTGCCAGCAGCCCGTTAGCGGGGAGCCAAGAGACCCAGTACTTC. Full variable domain (rest looked up from reference TRBV5-6 and TRBJ2-5): DAGVTQSPTHLIKTRGQQVTLRCSPKSGHDTVSWYQQALGQGPQFIFQYYEEEERQRGNFPDRFSGHQFPNYSSELNVNALLLGDSALYLCASSPLAGSQETQYFGPGTRLLVL.

In this sample, this clonotype turned up a few times. A much larger clone lies a single base off, so this may be a read error. The chain recombines TRBV3-1 with TRBJ2-7, with 7 positions matching TRBD2. The germline gives CDR1 LGHDT, CDR2 YNNKEL (reference sequence). The CDR3 sequence is 15 residues long. In nucleotides, the CDR3 is TGTGTCAGCAGCCGAAGACTAGCAGGAGATTACGGGCAGTACTTC. Protein sequence: CVSSRRLAGDYGQYF.

The V call is TRBV19, the J call TRBJ2-5; TRBD2 matches 8 bases. The CDR3 has 15 amino acids. CDR1 and CDR2 (germline): LNHDA, SQIVND (reference sequence). V shed 6 bases, J shed 4 bases, and the junction held 10 bases outside the gene matches. CDR3 in amino acids: CASSPAGAKLETQYF. CDR3 bases: TGTGCCAGTAGCCCAGCGGGGGCGAAGTTAGAGACCCAGTACTTC.

The rearrangement links TRBV7-2 to TRBJ2-1; unclear D gene. This CDR3 is 13 amino acids long. Germline V lookup: CDR1 SGHTA, CDR2 FQGNSA. Deletions cut 1 base from V and 15 bases from J, with 16 bases between. The CDR3 loop is CASSLEDAVIRFF. In DNA, the CDR3 is TGTGCCAGCAGCTTAGAAGACGCGGTGATACGGTTCTTC.

The genes are TRBV27 and TRBJ1-2, with 10 bases lining up with TRBD1. Germline V gene data show CDR1 as MNHEY and CDR2 as SMNVEV (reference sequence). J lost 0 bases, V lost 7 bases, and 8 bases had no gene match. This CDR3 has 16 amino acids. CDR3 coding DNA: TGTGCCAGCAAAGGACAGGGGGAGTTAGCTAACTATGGCTACACCTTC. This encodes CASKGQGELANYGYTF.

J is TRBJ2-1 and V is TRBV4-2, with 8 bases lining up with TRBD2. This CDR3 spans 15 amino acids. Unmatched junction bases numbered 6, after V lost 4 bases and J lost 4 bases. Germline V gene data show CDR1 as LGHNA and CDR2 as YNFKEQ. The CDR3 DNA reads TGTGCCAGCAGCCCCGATCAGCGGGGGTACAATGAGCAGTTCTTC. Translated: CASSPDQRGYNEQFF.